This passage covers 21 T cell receptor beta chains from one sample sequenced in a study of metastatic and nonmetastatic thyroid tumors. There were no patients who had received any treatment before thyroid surgery. TCRdb re-processed the PCR reads through MiXCR. Of roughly 93,000 clones detected, about an eighth appear once; the ten largest clones hold around 11%. The specimen sequenced was blood. These receptors were collected from a female donor with papillary thyroid cancer or a benign thyroid nodule (not recorded which). Some clones in this sample may be carry-over from other donors' samples.

This clone was counted many times. The gene calls are TRBV18 and TRBJ1-1; D may be TRBD1 (5 bases). The CDR3 sequence is 14 residues long. The germline gives CDR1 KGHSH, CDR2 LQKENI. Trimming took off 0 bases at V and 0 bases at J, with 5 bases between the two ends. CDR3 sequence: CASSPPGVNTEAFF. The CDR3 DNA follows: TGTGCCAGCTCACCACCGGGGGTGAACACTGAAGCTTTCTTT.

This clone was detected ten times or more. The chain couples TRBV10-3 to TRBJ2-3; D possibly corresponds to TRBD2 (6 bases). Trimming took off 8 bases at V and 4 bases at J, with 13 bases between the two ends. The CDR3 spans 13 residues. Germline lookup yields CDR1 ENHRY and CDR2 SYGVKD. The CDR3 region is CAIARDGADTQYF. As DNA, the CDR3 is TGTGCCATCGCGCGGGATGGGGCAGATACGCAGTATTTT.

The chain has TRBV20-1 and TRBJ2-1; the D gene is possibly TRBD2 (6 bases). V shed 3 bases and J shed 10 bases, with 22 bases lying between them. Looked up from germline, CDR1 is DFQATT and CDR2 is SNEGSKA (reference sequence). This CDR3 contains 15 residues. The CDR3: CSARYDGRREWEQFF. For the CDR3, the DNA is TGCAGTGCTAGGTATGATGGGAGGCGTGAATGGGAGCAGTTCTTC.

This clone was counted many times. The chain couples TRBV19 to TRBJ1-6; 12 bases map to TRBD1. CDR1 is LNHDA and CDR2 is SQIVND in the germline V gene (reference sequence). V was pared by 5 bases and J by 10 bases, with 6 bases of the junction left unmatched. This CDR3 is 15 amino acids long. The DNA for the CDR3 is TGTGCCAGTAGTCTCCGGGACAGGGGGCAATCACCCCTCCACTTT. This sequence encodes CASSLRDRGQSPLHF.

This clone occurred many times. CDR3 sequence (DNA): TGTGCCTGGAGTCCAGGGAGCTACGAGCAGTACTTC. Translation: CAWSPGSYEQYF. The chain links TRBV30 to TRBJ2-7; perhaps D is TRBD1 or TRBD2 (5 bases each). The CDR3 has 12 residues. The ends were cut back, 2 bases at V and 3 bases at J, with 8 bases in the middle. Germline assignment: CDR1 GTSNPN and CDR2 SVGIG (reference sequence).

This clone came up many times. This chain links TRBV4-3 with TRBJ1-2; 7 bases line up with TRBD1. This CDR3 comprises 18 residues. V lost 0 bases to trimming and J lost 2 bases; unmatched junction nucleotides: 12. In germline, CDR1 is LGHNA, CDR2 YSLEER. The CDR3 region has the DNA TGCGCCAGCAGCCAAGACGCTCATCCTCTAGGGGGCAACTATGGCTACACCTTC. Translation: CASSQDAHPLGGNYGYTF.

V usage is TRBV5-1 and J usage is TRBJ2-1, with 14 bases that match TRBD2. The CDR3 has 17 residues. V lost 3 bases to trimming and J lost 1 base; unmatched junction nucleotides: 3. CDR1 and CDR2 from the germline V gene are SGHRS and YFSETQ. As DNA, the CDR3 is TGCGCCAGCAGCTGGACTAGCGGGAGGTTTTCCTACAATGAGCAGTTCTTC. This gives the protein CASSWTSGRFSYNEQFF.

The rearrangement joins TRBV7-2 to TRBJ2-3; D uncertain. The germline gives CDR1 SGHTA, CDR2 FQGNSA. Trimming removed 5 bases at V and 2 bases at J, with 8 bases between. This CDR3 spans 13 amino acids. The DNA of the CDR3 is TGTGCCAGCAGCGAAGGCCCCACAGATACGCAGTATTTT. Translated: CASSEGPTDTQYF.

In this sample, this clone turned up many times. The gene calls are TRBV6-2 or TRBV6-3 and TRBJ1-5, with TRBD1 as a possible D gene (5 bases). From germline, CDR1 is MNHEY and CDR2 SVGEGT. Trimming took off 4 bases at V and 0 bases at J, with 10 bases between the two ends. The length of the CDR3 is 15 residues. In DNA, the CDR3 is TGTGCCAGCAGTTTGGACACAATTAGCAATCAGCCCCAGCATTTT. It yields the protein CASSLDTISNQPQHF.

This clone was found a few times. This may come from a read error, since a much larger clone is one base off. The genes are TRBV7-2 and TRBJ2-5; no firm D call. In germline, CDR1 is SGHTA, CDR2 FQGNSA. This CDR3 contains 12 residues. V gave up 5 bases and J gave up 9 bases, with 13 bases separating them. Here the CDR3 reads CASSRDSRSQYF. DNA of the CDR3: TGTGCCAGCAGCAGAGATAGTCGATCCCAGTACTTC.

This clone occurred a few times. Possible read error: a much larger clone is one base away. This same CDR3 is encoded by further DNA sequences in the sample. V is TRBV19 and J is TRBJ2-2; D possibly corresponds to TRBD1 (6 bases). Per the germline V gene, CDR1 is LNHDA and CDR2 is SQIVND (reference sequence). The CDR3 extends over 14 amino acids. V dropped 3 bases and J dropped 7 bases, with 12 bases sitting between them. The DNA for the CDR3 is TGTGCCAGTAGTATTACTGGGGGCGGCGGGGAGCTGTTTTTT. Translation gives CASSITGGGGELFF.

Many counts were recorded for this clone. V usage is TRBV28 and J usage is TRBJ2-2, with 11 bases matching TRBD1. Germline values: CDR1 MDHEN, CDR2 SYDVKM. The length of the CDR3 is 14 residues. The V segment lost 5 bases and the J segment 7 bases; nucleotides outside the gene matches: 3. The CDR3 loop reads CASSRTGGHGELFF. The CDR3 bases are TGTGCCAGCAGTCGGACAGGGGGCCACGGGGAGCTGTTTTTT. Combining the CDR3 with reference TRBV28 and TRBJ2-2 gives the whole variable domain DVKVTQSSRYLVKRTGEKVFLECVQDMDHENMFWYRQDPGLGLRLIYFSYDVKMKEKGDIPEGYSVSREKKERFSLILESASTNQTSMYLCASSRTGGHGELFFGEGSRLTVL.

In its sample, this clone was seen many times. The rearrangement uses TRBV7-2 and TRBJ2-7; maybe TRBD2 (6 bases). This CDR3 is built from 15 residues. Germline V CDR1 and CDR2: SGHTA, FQGNSA. Trimming pared 1 base from V and 2 bases from J, leaving 12 bases between. The CDR3 here is CASSLVEGGPYEQYF. Here the CDR3 DNA reads TGTGCCAGCAGCTTAGTTGAGGGAGGCCCCTACGAGCAGTACTTC.

This clone has ten or more counts. CDR3 sequence reads: CASSLEQGLNGYTF. The CDR3 nucleotides are TGTGCCAGCAGCTTAGAACAGGGCCTAAATGGCTACACCTTC. The chain carries TRBV7-9 and TRBJ1-2; maybe TRBD1 (6 bases). The CDR3 loop spans 14 amino acids. The V gene's germline CDR1 is SEHNR and CDR2 FQNEAQ (reference sequence). Trimming cost V 1 base and J 6 bases, with 12 bases left between them.

The chain carries TRBV9 and TRBJ2-1; the D gene is possibly TRBD2 (5 bases). Trimming cost V 3 bases and J 1 base, with 14 bases left between them. Germline CDR1 reads SGDLS; CDR2 reads YYNGEE. The CDR3 is 16 amino acids. The CDR3, as DNA: TGTGCCAGCAGCGAATTAACTAGAAGATCCTACAATGAGCAGTTCTTC. Its protein product is CASSELTRRSYNEQFF.

This clone was seen ten or more times. V gene TRBV6-2 or TRBV6-3 combines with J gene TRBJ2-1, with 7 bases identical to TRBD2. With V trimmed by 7 bases and J by 8 bases, 8 bases remained unmatched. Per the germline V gene, CDR1 is MNHEY and CDR2 is SVGEGT. The CDR3 has 13 amino acids. The DNA for the CDR3 is TGTGCCAGCAAACCAAGCGGGAACCATGAGCAGTTCTTC. As protein: CASKPSGNHEQFF.

This clone has a count of ten or more. The chain has TRBV11-2 and TRBJ2-1; the D is unclear. The V gene lost 5 bases and the J gene lost 7 bases, with 15 bases spanning the gap. Germline V CDR1 and CDR2: SGHAT, FQNNGV. CDR3 length: 14 amino acids. The CDR3 bases are TGTGCCAGCAGCCATTACCACAAGACTAATGAGCAGTTCTTC. Translating gives CASSHYHKTNEQFF.

On this clone itself: This may be a read error: a much more frequent sequence differs by one nucleotide. DNA for the CDR3: TGTGTCAGCAGTTACGAGACGAACACTGAAGCTTTCTTT. Its protein product is CVSSYETNTEAFF. The rearrangement uses TRBV6-2 or TRBV6-3 and TRBJ1-1; no clear D gene. The CDR3 sequence is 13 residues long. CDR1 and CDR2 (germline): MNHEY, SVGEGT.

This clone showed up just a few times. The junction departs from germline at one end; a sequencing error may be responsible. The J gene is TRBJ2-7, the V gene TRBV6-1, with D tentatively TRBD1 (6 bases). The CDR3 has 14 amino acids. Germline V gene lookup returns CDR1 MNHNS and CDR2 SASEGT. The CDR3 nucleotides read TGTGCCAGCAGTGTCGAAGAGGGACACTACGATCAGTACTTC. As protein: CASSVEEGHYDQYF.

This clone occurred a few times. This chain joins TRBV15 and TRBJ2-7; possibly TRBD2 for D (5 bases). Per germline, CDR1 LNHNV and CDR2 YYDKDF (reference sequence). V was trimmed by 3 bases and J by 8 bases, leaving 20 bases between them. The CDR3 has 15 residues. In DNA form, the CDR3 reads TGTGCCACCAGCAGTTGGGAGCCGGCGCGAAGGAAGCAGTACTTC. Translation: CATSSWEPARRKQYF.

This clone has at least ten counts. The chain is built from TRBV11-2 and TRBJ2-7, with D possibly matching TRBD2 (6 bases). The CDR3 extends over 16 amino acids. Germline CDR1 reads SGHAT; CDR2 reads FQNNGV. The germline V and J ends were trimmed by 2 bases and 0 bases, with 14 bases remaining between them. The CDR3 region has the DNA TGTGCCAGCAGCTTATCCGGGGGAAAAAGCTCCTACGAGCAGTACTTC. Protein product: CASSLSGGKSSYEQYF.